This T cell receptor beta chain came from a study of T cell clonotyping in hematopoietic cell transplantation. Study-level background: Pretransplant recipient samples were taken after cytoreduction.

Specified time point: recipient sample about 28 days before transplant, after cytoreduction. Only in-frame clones appear in the TCRdb table, and some are missing; sequencing was by immunoSEQ multiplex PCR. The table shows 25,000 to 35,000 clones, with roughly 70% occurring only once. The CDR3 runs to 15 residues. Per germline, CDR1 GTSNPN and CDR2 SVGIG (reference sequence). V was trimmed by 0 bases and J by 3 bases, leaving 12 bases between them. This sample comprised peripheral blood mononuclear cells, obtained before stem cell transplant. The TCR originated in a man aged 45-65 years with myelodysplastic syndrome. Some clones in this sample may be carry-over from other donors' samples. The chain carries TRBV30 and TRBJ1-5; weak D call: TRBD1 (6 bases). CDR3 residues: CAWSVGSGDNQPQHF. DNA for the CDR3: TGTGCCTGGAGTGTCGGGTCAGGGGACAATCAGCCCCAGCATTTT.